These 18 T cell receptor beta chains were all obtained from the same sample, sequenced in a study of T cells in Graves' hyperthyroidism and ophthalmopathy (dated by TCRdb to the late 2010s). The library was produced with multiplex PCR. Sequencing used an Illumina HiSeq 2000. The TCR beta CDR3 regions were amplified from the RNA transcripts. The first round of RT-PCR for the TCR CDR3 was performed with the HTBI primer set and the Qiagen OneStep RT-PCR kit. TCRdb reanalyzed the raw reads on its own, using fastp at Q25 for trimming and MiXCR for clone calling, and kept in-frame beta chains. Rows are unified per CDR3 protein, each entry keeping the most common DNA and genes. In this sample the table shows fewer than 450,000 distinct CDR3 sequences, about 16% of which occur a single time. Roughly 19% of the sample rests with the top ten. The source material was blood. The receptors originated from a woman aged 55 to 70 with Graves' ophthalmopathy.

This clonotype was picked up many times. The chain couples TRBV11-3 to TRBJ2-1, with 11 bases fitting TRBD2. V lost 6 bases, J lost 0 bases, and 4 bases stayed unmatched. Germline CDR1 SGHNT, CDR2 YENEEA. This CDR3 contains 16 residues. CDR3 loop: CASSPTSGNSYNEQFF. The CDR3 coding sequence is TGTGCCAGCAGTCCGACTAGCGGGAACTCCTACAATGAGCAGTTCTTC.

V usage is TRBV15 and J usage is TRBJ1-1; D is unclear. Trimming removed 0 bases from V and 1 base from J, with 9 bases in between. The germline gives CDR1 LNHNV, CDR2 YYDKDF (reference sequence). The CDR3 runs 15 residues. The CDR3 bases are TGTGCCACCAGCAGAGACCTCCATGAGAACACTGAAGCTTTCTTT. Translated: CATSRDLHENTEAFF.

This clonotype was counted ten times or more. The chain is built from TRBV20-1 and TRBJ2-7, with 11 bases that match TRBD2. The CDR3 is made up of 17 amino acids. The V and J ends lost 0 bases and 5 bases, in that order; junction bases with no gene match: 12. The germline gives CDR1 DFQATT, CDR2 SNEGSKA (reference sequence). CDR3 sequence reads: CSARDHLKGTSGHEQYF. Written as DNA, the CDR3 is TGCAGTGCTAGAGATCATCTTAAAGGGACTAGCGGACACGAGCAGTACTTC.

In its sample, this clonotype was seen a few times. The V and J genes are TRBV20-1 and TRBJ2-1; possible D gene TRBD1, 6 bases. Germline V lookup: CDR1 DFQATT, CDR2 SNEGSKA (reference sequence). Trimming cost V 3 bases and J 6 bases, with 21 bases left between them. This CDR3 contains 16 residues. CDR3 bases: TGCAGTGCTAGTGGCGACAGGTCTCACCCCTCCAATGAGCAGTTCTTC. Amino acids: CSASGDRSHPSNEQFF.

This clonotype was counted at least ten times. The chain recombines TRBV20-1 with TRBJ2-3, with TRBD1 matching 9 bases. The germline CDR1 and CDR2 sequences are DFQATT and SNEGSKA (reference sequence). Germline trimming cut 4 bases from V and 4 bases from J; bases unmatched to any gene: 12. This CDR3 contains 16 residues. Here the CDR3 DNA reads TGCAGTGCTATTCGATGGGGACAGGGAGCTTCAGATACGCAGTATTTT. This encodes CSAIRWGQGASDTQYF.

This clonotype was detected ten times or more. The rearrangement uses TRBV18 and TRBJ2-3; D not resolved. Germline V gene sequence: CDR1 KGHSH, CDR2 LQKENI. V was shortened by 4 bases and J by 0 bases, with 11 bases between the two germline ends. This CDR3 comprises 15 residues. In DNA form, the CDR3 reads TGTGCCAGCTCACGGGCGGACCCTAGCACAGATACGCAGTATTTT. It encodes CASSRADPSTDTQYF.

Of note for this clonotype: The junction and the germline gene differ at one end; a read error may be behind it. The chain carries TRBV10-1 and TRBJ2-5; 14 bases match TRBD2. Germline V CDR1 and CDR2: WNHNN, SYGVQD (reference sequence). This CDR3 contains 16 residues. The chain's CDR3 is CASSEGLAGGQEIQYF. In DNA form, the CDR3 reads TGCGCCAGCAGTGAAGGACTAGCGGGAGGTCAAGAGATCCAGTACTTC.

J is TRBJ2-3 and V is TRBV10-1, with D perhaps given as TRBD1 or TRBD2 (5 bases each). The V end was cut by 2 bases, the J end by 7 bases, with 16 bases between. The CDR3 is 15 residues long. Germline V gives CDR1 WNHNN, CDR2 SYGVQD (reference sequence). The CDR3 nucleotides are TGCGCCAGCAGTGAGCCCGGGACGGATGATAATACGCAGTATTTT. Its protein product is CASSEPGTDDNTQYF.

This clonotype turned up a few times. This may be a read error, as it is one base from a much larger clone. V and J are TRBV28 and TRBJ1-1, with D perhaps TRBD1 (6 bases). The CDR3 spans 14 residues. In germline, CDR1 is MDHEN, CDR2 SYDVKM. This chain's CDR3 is CVSIGGGRRTEAFF. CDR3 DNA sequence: TGTGTCAGCATAGGAGGGGGGCGGAGGACTGAAGCTTTCTTT.

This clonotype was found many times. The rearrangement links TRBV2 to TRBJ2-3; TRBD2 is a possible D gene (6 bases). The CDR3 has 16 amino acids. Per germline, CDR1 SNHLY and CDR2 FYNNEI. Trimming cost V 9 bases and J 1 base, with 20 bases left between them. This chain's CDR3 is CARPPGGSGRTDTQYF. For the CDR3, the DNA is TGTGCCAGACCCCCCGGGGGAAGCGGCCGCACAGATACGCAGTATTTT.

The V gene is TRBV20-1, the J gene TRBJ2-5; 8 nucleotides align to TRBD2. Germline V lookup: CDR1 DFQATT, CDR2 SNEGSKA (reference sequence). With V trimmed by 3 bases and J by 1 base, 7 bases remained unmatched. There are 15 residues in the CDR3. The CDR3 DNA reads TGCAGTGCTAGTGGGCTAGCGGGCCTCCAAGAGACCCAGTACTTC. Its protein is CSASGLAGLQETQYF.

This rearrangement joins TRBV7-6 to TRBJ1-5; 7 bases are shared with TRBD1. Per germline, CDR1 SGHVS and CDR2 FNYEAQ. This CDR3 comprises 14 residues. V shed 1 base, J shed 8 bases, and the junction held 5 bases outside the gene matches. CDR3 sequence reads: CASSLEQGEKPQHF. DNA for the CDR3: TGTGCCAGCAGCTTAGAGCAGGGGGAAAAGCCCCAGCATTTT.

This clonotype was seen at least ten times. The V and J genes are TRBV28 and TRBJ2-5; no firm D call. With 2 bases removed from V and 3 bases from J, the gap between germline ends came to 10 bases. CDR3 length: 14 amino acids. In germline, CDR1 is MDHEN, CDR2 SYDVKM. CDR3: CASSLRQSEETQYF. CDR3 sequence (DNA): TGTGCCAGCAGTTTAAGGCAGTCCGAAGAGACCCAGTACTTC. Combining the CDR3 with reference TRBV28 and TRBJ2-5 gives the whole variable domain DVKVTQSSRYLVKRTGEKVFLECVQDMDHENMFWYRQDPGLGLRLIYFSYDVKMKEKGDIPEGYSVSREKKERFSLILESASTNQTSMYLCASSLRQSEETQYFGPGTRLLVL.

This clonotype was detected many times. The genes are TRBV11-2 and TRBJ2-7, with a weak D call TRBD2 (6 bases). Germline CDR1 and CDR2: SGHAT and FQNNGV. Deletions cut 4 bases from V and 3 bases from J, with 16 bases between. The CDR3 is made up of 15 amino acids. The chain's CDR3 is CASSSVRGLGYEQYF. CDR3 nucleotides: TGTGCCAGCAGCTCCGTGAGGGGACTCGGCTACGAGCAGTACTTC.

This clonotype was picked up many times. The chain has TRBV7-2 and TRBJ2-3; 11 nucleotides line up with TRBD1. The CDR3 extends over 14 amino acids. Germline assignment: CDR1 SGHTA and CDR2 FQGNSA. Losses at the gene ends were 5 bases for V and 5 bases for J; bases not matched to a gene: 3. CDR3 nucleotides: TGTGCCAGCAGCCGGGACAGGGGGGAAGATACGCAGTATTTT. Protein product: CASSRDRGEDTQYF.

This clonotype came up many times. CDR3 residues: CAWKFGTAGNTIYF. The CDR3 coding sequence is TGTGCCTGGAAGTTTGGGACAGCTGGAAACACCATATATTTT. The chain combines TRBV30 with TRBJ1-3, with TRBD1 identical over 7 bases. The CDR3 spans 14 residues. With 4 bases clipped from V and 2 bases from J, the junction kept 5 bases outside the gene matches. The germline CDR1 and CDR2 sequences are GTSNPN and SVGIG (reference sequence).

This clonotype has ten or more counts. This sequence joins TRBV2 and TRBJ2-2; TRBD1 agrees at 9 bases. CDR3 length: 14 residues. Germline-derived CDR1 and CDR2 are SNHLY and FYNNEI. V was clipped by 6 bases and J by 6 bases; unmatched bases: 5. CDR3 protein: CASRGNRGPGELFF. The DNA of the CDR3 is TGTGCCAGCAGGGGGAACAGGGGGCCCGGGGAGCTGTTTTTT.

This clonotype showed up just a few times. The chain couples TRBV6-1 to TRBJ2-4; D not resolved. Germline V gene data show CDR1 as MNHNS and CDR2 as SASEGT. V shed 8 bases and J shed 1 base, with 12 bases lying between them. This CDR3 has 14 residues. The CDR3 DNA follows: TGTGCCAGCCCCCCAGGCGACGCCAAAAACATTCAGTACTTC. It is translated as CASPPGDAKNIQYF.